This T cell receptor beta chain was captured by sequencing in a study of T-cell reconstitution after alpha-beta-depleted transplantation in children. Findings of the study overall: Surviving recipient T cells and thymic progenitors produced the high day-60 TCRbeta diversity seen in some patients. Diversity and T-cell counts at one year after transplant derived mostly from new T cells. Where alpha-beta T cells came from about two months after transplant was reportedly several hundred expanded graft clones.

Between the trimmed V and J ends, which lost 5 bases and 9 bases, there was a span of 19 bases. Germline CDR1 is SGHVS and CDR2 is FQNEAQ. This CDR3 spans 14 amino acids. In the case of this clonotype: Its matching antigen is unknown.

Unique molecular identifiers were used in preparing the TCRbeta library. Using its own MiXCR run on the PCR reads, TCRdb lists one record per CDR3 protein. The sample lists approximately 650,000 distinct CDR3 sequences; around 13% were seen once. The sample in question was PBMCs, obtained before TCRalphabeta/CD19-depleted stem cell transplant. V is TRBV7-8 and J is TRBJ1-2, with D possibly being TRBD1 (6 bases). This receptor was identified in a girl aged 2-10 years with congenital amegakaryocytic thrombocytopenia, due to receive a stem cell transplant. The CDR3 spells CASSPGEAVVRYTF. The DNA for the CDR3 is TGTGCCAGCAGCCCAGGGGAGGCCGTGGTTCGCTACACCTTC.